Listed here are 8 T cell receptor beta chains from one sample, sequenced in a study of cytomegalovirus exposure and HLA in healthy donors (dated by TCRdb to about 2017). Library preparation was by the immunoSEQ multiplex PCR assay. For the multiplex PCR, a mixture combining 60 forward primers for TCR Vbeta segments and 13 reverse primers for TCR Jbeta segments was used. Entries here come from immuneACCESS through TCRdb and include only in-frame sequences with V and J called. Some clones fail to appear in such tables; in the studies checked, an unresolved V gene covers under half of the shortfall, and the cause of the remainder is unknown. Counted in this sample were around 120,000 clones; approximately 84% of them appeared once. Jointly, the top ten make up approximately 2.8% of the sample. The sample consisted of PBMCs. Receptors originate from a boy younger than 10 in good health and CMV-seronegative.

V usage is TRBV29-1 and J usage is TRBJ1-1; no clear D. The CDR3 has 12 amino acids. From germline, CDR1 is SQVTM and CDR2 ANQGSEA. Trimming removed 7 bases from V and 0 bases from J, with 9 bases in between. Here the CDR3 DNA reads TGCAGCGCTGACACAATGAACACTGAAGCTTTCTTT. Translation: CSADTMNTEAFF.

The chain links TRBV4-2 to TRBJ1-6; TRBD1 is a possible D gene (5 bases). Trimming removed 0 bases from V and 7 bases from J, with 16 bases in between. Germline values: CDR1 LGHNA, CDR2 YNFKEQ. The CDR3 length is 17 residues. In nucleotides, the CDR3 is TGTGCCAGCAGCCAAGATGGTGGGGGGTGGCGCAATTCACCCCTCCACTTT. Amino acid sequence: CASSQDGGGWRNSPLHF.

On this clone itself: Germline and junction disagree at one end, which may indicate a read error. The chain links TRBV7-9 to TRBJ2-1; 7 bases align to TRBD2. The germline CDR1 and CDR2 sequences are SEHNR and FQNEAQ (reference sequence). The CDR3 contains 16 residues. The CDR3, as DNA: TGTTCCAGCAGATCTTGGGGAGGGGATCTCTACAATGAGCAGTTCTTC. It yields the protein CSSRSWGGDLYNEQFF. Full variable domain (rest looked up from reference TRBV7-9 and TRBJ2-1): DTGVSQNPRHKITKRGQNVTFRCDPISEHNRLYWYRQTLGQGPEFLTYFQNEAQLEKSRLLSDRFSAERPKGSFSTLEIQRTEQGDSAMYLCSSRSWGGDLYNEQFFGPGTRLTVL.

In the case of this clone: The sample has other DNA sequences that encode this CDR3 too. This rearrangement joins TRBV5-6 to TRBJ1-2; tentatively, D is TRBD1 (5 bases). Per the germline V gene, CDR1 is SGHDT and CDR2 is YYEEEE. The CDR3 loop spans 14 amino acids. V was pared by 0 bases and J by 2 bases, with 8 bases between. CDR3 residues: CASSLGQGNYGYTF. DNA of the CDR3: TGTGCCAGCAGCTTGGGTCAGGGAAACTATGGCTACACCTTC.

This sequence joins TRBV10-2 and TRBJ2-1; 9 bases match TRBD2. Germline V gives CDR1 WSHSY, CDR2 SAAADI. The CDR3 is 16 residues long. V was clipped by 5 bases and J by 10 bases; unmatched bases: 15. The CDR3 sequence is CASSPLEVAGEREQFF. In DNA form, the CDR3 reads TGCGCCAGCAGTCCCTTGGAGGTAGCGGGAGAGAGGGAGCAGTTCTTC.

V usage is TRBV6-1 and J usage is TRBJ1-1; possibly TRBD1 for D (6 bases). Germline V gene sequence: CDR1 MNHNS, CDR2 SASEGT. Trimming left V 8 bases short and J 4 bases short, with 14 bases between. The CDR3 runs to 13 residues. CDR3: CASPCRGGTEAFF. The CDR3, as DNA: TGTGCCAGCCCTTGTAGGGGGGGCACTGAAGCTTTCTTT.

The CDR3: CASSLARGLSYEQYF. CDR3 DNA sequence: TGTGCCAGCAGCTTGGCCAGGGGCTTATCCTACGAGCAGTACTTC. The rearrangement uses TRBV5-8 and TRBJ2-7; D possibly corresponds to TRBD1 (6 bases). The CDR3 is 15 amino acids. The ends were cut back, 0 bases at V and 1 base at J, with 11 bases in the middle. Germline V gene sequence: CDR1 SGHTS, CDR2 YDEGEE.

The V and J genes are TRBV7-2 and TRBJ2-7, with TRBD2 identical over 8 bases. There are 16 residues in the CDR3. The junction had 12 bases not matched to a gene; V was cut back by 4 bases and J by 4 bases. Per the germline V gene, CDR1 is SGHTA and CDR2 is FQGNSA. CDR3 in amino acids: CASSSFGGGSRYEQYF. The CDR3 DNA sequence: TGTGCCAGCAGCTCCTTTGGCGGGGGGTCCAGATACGAGCAGTACTTC.